What follows are 17 T cell receptor beta chains derived from one specimen sequenced in a study of T-cell reconstitution after alpha-beta-depleted transplantation in children. Preparing the TCRbeta library involved the use of unique molecular identifiers. Each CDR3 protein is one row after TCRdb ran MiXCR on the PCR reads. In the table there are around 600,000 distinct CDR3 sequences, under 25% of which are singletons. Specimen: PBMCs, mostly from graft donor cells, collected 360 days after TCRalphabeta/CD19-depleted stem cell transplant. Receptor source: a boy under three years old who had a stem cell transplant for acute myeloid leukemia, so the T cells may come from the graft donor.

This clonotype was recorded a few times. The chain links TRBV11-2 to TRBJ2-7; 7 bases match TRBD1. Germline V gene sequence: CDR1 SGHAT, CDR2 FQNNGV. CDR3 size: 13 residues. V lost 5 bases to trimming and J lost 4 bases; unmatched junction nucleotides: 5. The CDR3 sequence: CASSVSRGYEQYV. DNA for the CDR3: TGTGCCAGCAGCGTCAGCAGGGGGTACGAGCAGTACGTC.

The rearrangement links TRBV25-1 to TRBJ1-3; weak D call: TRBD1 (5 bases). Germline CDR1 reads MGHDK; CDR2 reads SYGVNS. Trimming removed 7 bases at V and 2 bases at J, with 15 bases between. The length of the CDR3 is 15 residues. This CDR3 reads CASIESGRPGNTIYF. CDR3 DNA sequence: TGTGCCAGCATAGAATCAGGGCGTCCTGGAAACACCATATATTTT.

The chain carries TRBV28 and TRBJ2-7; D assignment may be TRBD1 or TRBD2 (6 bases each). V was trimmed by 6 bases and J by 4 bases, leaving 16 bases between them. The CDR3 length is 14 residues. Germline V gene sequence: CDR1 MDHEN, CDR2 SYDVKM. Here the CDR3 DNA reads TGTGCCAGCAGCTCGCGGGACATCAAGTACGAGCAGTACGTC. Amino acids: CASSSRDIKYEQYV.

This chain connects TRBV5-1 to TRBJ2-3, with D unclear. This CDR3 region has 17 residues. Trimming left V 2 bases short and J 3 bases short, with 19 bases between. Germline V CDR1 and CDR2: SGHRS, YFSETQ. CDR3 amino acids: CASSFDLRLGDTDTQYF. The CDR3 region has the DNA TGCGCCAGCAGCTTCGACCTTCGGCTTGGGGATACAGATACGCAGTATTTT.

The chain carries TRBV12-3 or TRBV12-4 and TRBJ1-4; D gene ambiguous. V lost 1 base, J lost 7 bases, and 4 bases lay in between. The length of the CDR3 is 12 residues. In nucleotides, the CDR3 is TGTGCCAGCAGTTTAGTATTTGAAAAACTGTTTTTT. This codes for CASSLVFEKLFF.

This clonotype occurred many times. The rearrangement links TRBV19 to TRBJ2-1; TRBD2 matches at 10 bases. CDR3 length: 17 residues. The germline V gene has CDR1 LNHDA and CDR2 SQIVND (reference sequence). The J segment lost 7 bases and the V segment lost 5 bases, leaving 14 bases of the junction unmatched. The CDR3 DNA sequence: TGTGCCAGTAGTCGGCGAGCGGGGGGGTCTACTACAAATGAGCAGTTCTTC. It codes for CASSRRAGGSTTNEQFF.

This clonotype was detected a few times. The rearrangement joins TRBV2 to TRBJ2-1; TRBD1 matches at 8 bases. With V trimmed by 6 bases and J by 4 bases, 5 bases remained unmatched. This CDR3 is built from 14 residues. Per the germline V gene, CDR1 is SNHLY and CDR2 is FYNNEI. CDR3 sequence (DNA): TGTGCCAGCAGCCGGACAGGGCCTTACAATGAGCAGTTCTTC. Translated: CASSRTGPYNEQFF.

The chain links TRBV7-9 to TRBJ2-4, with D possibly being TRBD1 (5 bases). The CDR3 totals 15 residues. V lost 1 base and J 2 bases, leaving 9 bases between the germline ends. Looked up from germline, CDR1 is SEHNR and CDR2 is FQNEAQ (reference sequence). The CDR3 region is CASSLVTATKNIQYF. The CDR3 DNA is TGTGCCAGCAGCTTAGTGACAGCCACCAAAAACATTCAGTACTTC.

The chain carries TRBV5-1 and TRBJ2-2; D unclear. The CDR3 spans 13 residues. Germline V lookup: CDR1 SGHRS, CDR2 YFSETQ. V was cut by 0 bases and J by 6 bases, with 6 bases left in between. As DNA, the CDR3 is TGCGCCAGCAGCTTGGTAGACTCCGGGGAGCTGTTTTTT. Translating it yields CASSLVDSGELFF. Filled out from reference TRBV5-1 and TRBJ2-2, the complete variable domain reads KAGVTQTPRYLIKTRGQQVTLSCSPISGHRSVSWYQQTPGQGLQFLFEYFSETQRNKGNFPGRFSGRQFSNSRSEMNVSTLELGDSALYLCASSLVDSGELFFGEGSRLTVL.

This clonotype has a handful of counts. This chain connects TRBV5-1 to TRBJ2-3, with unresolved D. This CDR3 spans 16 amino acids. V lost 0 bases to trimming and J lost 0 bases, with 11 bases between them. CDR1 SGHRS and CDR2 YFSETQ come from the germline V gene. CDR3: CASSLGVMQSTDTQYF. The CDR3 DNA reads TGCGCCAGCAGCTTGGGCGTCATGCAGAGCACAGATACGCAGTATTTT.

The CDR3 reads CASRPARGNPDTQYF. For the CDR3, the DNA is TGTGCCAGCCGTCCGGCCAGAGGGAATCCAGATACGCAGTATTTT. The chain is built from TRBV7-2 and TRBJ2-3; weak D call: TRBD2 (5 bases). CDR1 SGHTA and CDR2 FQGNSA come from the germline V gene. The ends were cut back, 8 bases at V and 4 bases at J, with 19 bases in the middle. There are 15 residues in the CDR3. Full variable domain (rest looked up from reference TRBV7-2 and TRBJ2-3): GAGVSQSPSNKVTEKGKDVELRCDPISGHTALYWYRQSLGQGLEFLIYFQGNSAPDKSGLPSDRFSAERTGGSVSTLTIQRTQQEDSAVYLCASRPARGNPDTQYFGPGTRLTVL.

This chain uses TRBV9 with TRBJ1-1; D remains unclear. Germline-derived CDR1 and CDR2 are SGDLS and YYNGEE. Trimming left V 3 bases short and J 3 bases short, with 6 bases between. The CDR3 loop spans 12 amino acids. This chain's CDR3 is CASSGRDTEAFF. In nucleotides, the CDR3 is TGTGCCAGCAGCGGGAGGGACACTGAAGCTTTCTTT.

On this clonotype: A single base separates this from a much larger clone, so it may be a read error. The chain recombines TRBV3-1 with TRBJ2-3; possible D gene TRBD2, 5 bases. Per the germline V gene, CDR1 is LGHDT and CDR2 is YNNKEL (reference sequence). The CDR3 length is 15 residues. Trimming took off 4 bases at V and 2 bases at J, with 13 bases between the two ends. The DNA for the CDR3 is TGTGCCAGCAGCCCTCGGGAATTTGACACAGATACGCAGTATTTT. Translating gives CASSPREFDTDTQYF.

The chain has TRBV6-1 and TRBJ2-5, with no clear D. V was clipped by 1 base and J by 1 base, with 19 bases between them. This CDR3 has 18 residues. Germline CDR1 MNHNS, CDR2 SASEGT. The CDR3 bases are TGTGCCAGCAGTGAAGAAGTGCCCGGGTGGAACAGCCAAGAGACCCAGTACTTC. Protein: CASSEEVPGWNSQETQYF.

This clonotype was detected a few times. V is TRBV15 and J is TRBJ2-7, with D perhaps matching TRBD2 (5 bases). Trimming cost V 3 bases and J 0 bases, with 9 bases left between them. Germline CDR1 is LNHNV and CDR2 is YYDKDF (reference sequence). The CDR3 consists of 14 residues. CDR3 protein: CATSSGESSYEQYV. CDR3 sequence (DNA): TGTGCCACCAGCAGTGGGGAGAGCTCCTACGAGCAGTACGTC.

The table lists this clonotype with a few counts. The chain is built from TRBV10-1 and TRBJ1-1; possibly TRBD1 for D (5 bases). Germline V lookup: CDR1 WNHNN, CDR2 SYGVQD (reference sequence). This CDR3 region has 12 residues. Between the trimmed V and J ends, which lost 7 bases and 2 bases, there was a span of 8 bases. The CDR3 sequence is CASKGSNTEAFF. DNA of the CDR3: TGCGCCAGCAAGGGGAGTAACACTGAAGCTTTCTTT.

The CDR3 DNA reads as TGCAGTGCTACAGGGGGCGGGGAGGAGACCCAGTACTTC. This encodes CSATGGGEETQYF. V is TRBV20-1 and J is TRBJ2-5; 8 bases are a match to TRBD1. The CDR3 spans 13 residues. Trimming removed 4 bases from V and 5 bases from J; junction bases left unmatched: 6. Looked up from germline, CDR1 is DFQATT and CDR2 is SNEGSKA (reference sequence).